Shown below are 18 T cell receptor beta chains from a single sample sequenced in a study of T-cell memory formation after mild COVID-19 (dated by TCRdb to 2020 to 2022). Library preparation was by 5' RACE. TCRdb records Illumina NovaSeq 6000 as the sequencer. TCRdb trimmed public reads at Q25 via fastp, called clones via MiXCR and kept in-frame beta chains. Entries that share a CDR3 protein sequence are merged under the most common genes and DNA. This sample comprises fewer than 450,000 distinct CDR3 sequences, 20% to 25% of them detected only once. Roughly an eighth of the sample is held by the ten biggest clonotypes. The sample consisted of PBMCs or a T cell subset sorted from them (not recorded which). The receptors derive from an adult woman who had mild COVID-19 (a few samples of this study predate the infection). The sample titles of this study are shuffled in the database, so cell type and time point are left out; the donor was told from shared clones.

The chain is built from TRBV7-9 and TRBJ2-3; D is unresolved. CDR1 SEHNR and CDR2 FQNEAQ come from the germline V gene (reference sequence). The CDR3 is made up of 16 amino acids. V was pared by 5 bases and J by 0 bases, with 15 bases between. The CDR3 nucleotides read TGTGCCAGCAGCCCCCTCCTGGGTTCTAGCACAGATACGCAGTATTTT. Its protein is CASSPLLGSSTDTQYF.

This clonotype appeared a few times. The CDR3, as DNA: TGTGCCAGCAAAAGGACTAGCGACCAAGAGACCCAGTACTTC. The encoded protein is CASKRTSDQETQYF. V and J are TRBV12-3 or TRBV12-4 and TRBJ2-5; 9 bases match TRBD2. The CDR3 runs to 14 residues. The ends lost 7 bases at V and 0 bases at J; junction bases unmatched: 3.

The chain uses TRBV9 and TRBJ2-7, with D maybe TRBD2 (6 bases). The CDR3 is 15 amino acids. Germline V gene data show CDR1 as SGDLS and CDR2 as YYNGEE. V was shortened by 3 bases and J by 2 bases, with 15 bases between the two germline ends. In nucleotides, the CDR3 is TGTGCCAGCAGCGCCGACCGGGACTCGACCTACGAGCAGTACTTC. Protein sequence: CASSADRDSTYEQYF.

This clonotype was picked up a small number of times. The gene calls are TRBV6-1 and TRBJ1-2, with 7 bases lining up with TRBD1. There are 13 residues in the CDR3. Germline V lookup: CDR1 MNHNS, CDR2 SASEGT. V lost 2 bases to trimming and J lost 3 bases; unmatched junction nucleotides: 0. CDR3 loop: CASSETGDYGYTF. The CDR3 DNA reads TGTGCCAGCAGTGAAACAGGGGACTATGGCTACACCTTC.

This clonotype was seen many times. The rearrangement uses TRBV24-1 and TRBJ2-1; 12 nucleotides line up with TRBD1. Per the germline V gene, CDR1 is KGHDR and CDR2 is SFDVKD. V lost 3 bases to trimming and J lost 10 bases; unmatched junction nucleotides: 9. This CDR3 is built from 16 residues. The DNA of the CDR3 is TGTGCCACCAGTGATCTCCCGGGACAGGGGGCTGGAGAGCAGTTCTTC. Translating gives CATSDLPGQGAGEQFF.

This clonotype appeared many times. The rearrangement uses TRBV10-3 and TRBJ2-7; D might be TRBD1 (7 bases). The CDR3 covers 14 residues. The V end lost 2 bases, the J end lost 2 bases, and 10 bases lay between the germline ends. CDR1 is ENHRY and CDR2 is SYGVKD in the germline V gene. CDR3 coding DNA: TGTGCCATCAGTGAGGACAGGGAGGCCTACGAGCAGTACTTC. Translation: CAISEDREAYEQYF.

This clonotype showed up just a few times. V gene TRBV7-9 combines with J gene TRBJ2-1; 12 nucleotides agree with TRBD2. The J segment lost 0 bases and the V segment lost 4 bases, leaving 4 bases of the junction unmatched. Germline CDR1 and CDR2: SEHNR and FQNEAQ (reference sequence). CDR3 length: 17 amino acids. The CDR3 reads CASSSSGRGGSYNEQFF. CDR3 in DNA: TGTGCCAGCAGCTCTAGCGGGAGGGGGGGCTCCTACAATGAGCAGTTCTTC.

This clonotype was detected a few times. The V call is TRBV18, the J call TRBJ2-7; perhaps TRBD1 as D (6 bases). The CDR3 runs 16 residues. V lost 2 bases to trimming and J lost 1 base, with 15 bases between them. Germline V gives CDR1 KGHSH, CDR2 LQKENI. Written as DNA, the CDR3 is TGTGCCAGCTCACCAAGGTGGGACACATATTCCTACGAGCAGTACTTC. Translation gives CASSPRWDTYSYEQYF. The whole variable domain, remainder taken from reference TRBV18 and TRBJ2-7, is NAGVMQNPRHLVRRRGQEARLRCSPMKGHSHVYWYRQLPEEGLKFMVYLQKENIIDESGMPKERFSAEFPKEGPSILRIQQVVRGDSAAYFCASSPRWDTYSYEQYFGPGTRLTVT.

This clonotype was recorded a few times. V and J are TRBV3-1 and TRBJ1-2, with D uncertain. CDR3 size: 13 residues. Germline V CDR1 and CDR2: LGHDT, YNNKEL (reference sequence). V lost 4 bases and J lost 4, with 10 bases in between. CDR3 region: CASSRSNIYGYTF. The CDR3 bases are TGTGCCAGCAGCCGGAGTAATATCTATGGCTACACCTTC. Using reference TRBV3-1 and TRBJ1-2 for the parts outside the CDR3, the full variable domain is DTAVSQTPKYLVTQMGNDKSIKCEQNLGHDTMYWYKQDSKKFLKIMFSYNNKELIINETVPNRFSPKSPDKAHLNLHINSLELGDSAVYFCASSRSNIYGYTFGSGTRLTVV.

The V gene is TRBV20-1, the J gene TRBJ1-1; D remains ambiguous. CDR3 length: 12 amino acids. V lost 4 bases, J lost 5 bases, and 11 bases lay in between. Germline CDR1 DFQATT, CDR2 SNEGSKA (reference sequence). The CDR3 DNA reads as TGCAGTGCTAAGGCAGGTGGAACTGAAGCTTTCTTT. As protein: CSAKAGGTEAFF.

This clonotype was seen a few times. The rearrangement uses TRBV7-6 and TRBJ2-1, with a possible D match to TRBD1 (5 bases). The CDR3 has 16 residues. Per germline, CDR1 SGHVS and CDR2 FNYEAQ. Trimming took 1 base from V and 8 from J, leaving 18 bases between them. The CDR3 loop is CASSLVRAGSIDEQFF. The DNA of the CDR3 is TGTGCCAGCAGCTTAGTAAGGGCAGGGTCTATCGATGAGCAGTTCTTC.

This clonotype occurred a few times. J is TRBJ2-3 and V is TRBV4-1, with D tentatively TRBD2 (7 bases). The V gene lost 2 bases and the J gene lost 2 bases, with 14 bases spanning the gap. This CDR3 contains 16 residues. Germline V gene sequence: CDR1 MGHRA, CDR2 YSYEKL. CDR3 nucleotides: TGCGCCAGCAGCCAATTGGGGGGGCAGGCCACAGATACGCAGTATTTT. This codes for CASSQLGGQATDTQYF.

The V and J genes are TRBV5-1 and TRBJ1-1; no firm D call. The CDR3 sequence is 15 residues long. V was shortened by 2 bases and J by 1 base, with 12 bases between the two germline ends. Germline CDR1 reads SGHRS; CDR2 reads YFSETQ. DNA for the CDR3: TGCGCCAGCAGCTTTTTTGGTCATTCGAACACTGAAGCTTTCTTT. This sequence encodes CASSFFGHSNTEAFF. Supplemented by reference TRBV5-1 and TRBJ1-1, the full variable domain reads KAGVTQTPRYLIKTRGQQVTLSCSPISGHRSVSWYQQTPGQGLQFLFEYFSETQRNKGNFPGRFSGRQFSNSRSEMNVSTLELGDSALYLCASSFFGHSNTEAFFGQGTRLTVV.

In this sample, this clonotype turned up a few times. J is TRBJ2-7 and V is TRBV29-1; 11 bases map to TRBD1. The CDR3 runs 14 residues. The germline gives CDR1 SQVTM, CDR2 ANQGSEA. With V trimmed by 6 bases and J by 1 base, 5 bases remained unmatched. CDR3: CSVTGTGGSYEQYF. In DNA form, the CDR3 reads TGCAGCGTGACCGGGACAGGGGGTTCCTACGAGCAGTACTTC.

This chain connects TRBV20-1 to TRBJ2-7; possible D gene TRBD2, 6 bases. The CDR3 runs 12 residues. The V and J ends lost 5 bases and 1 base respectively, with 9 bases between them. The germline V gene encodes CDR1 DFQATT and CDR2 SNEGSKA (reference sequence). As DNA, the CDR3 is TGCAGTGCTTCGGGACTTTCCTACGAGCAGTACTTC. Its translation is CSASGLSYEQYF.

This clonotype appeared a few times. This chain connects TRBV5-1 to TRBJ1-6; the D is unclear. This CDR3 has 16 amino acids. With 0 bases removed from V and 4 bases from J, the gap between germline ends came to 11 bases. The germline V gene has CDR1 SGHRS and CDR2 YFSETQ. This chain's CDR3 is CASSLEPYGYNSPLHF. For the CDR3, the DNA is TGCGCCAGCAGCTTGGAGCCGTACGGGTATAATTCACCCCTCCACTTT.

This clonotype turned up a few times. The chain recombines TRBV20-1 with TRBJ2-3, with 11 bases fitting TRBD2. This CDR3 comprises 16 residues. The germline V gene encodes CDR1 DFQATT and CDR2 SNEGSKA (reference sequence). Trimming removed 6 bases from V and 4 bases from J; junction bases left unmatched: 12. Here the CDR3 reads CSALPLAGEVADTQYF. The CDR3 DNA follows: TGCAGTGCCCTACCACTAGCGGGAGAGGTTGCAGATACGCAGTATTTT.

This clonotype turned up a few times. J is TRBJ1-5 and V is TRBV10-3; 7 bases agree with TRBD1. After removal of 8 bases from V and 0 bases from J, the junction contained 4 bases not matched to a gene. This CDR3 has 14 amino acids. Germline CDR1 is ENHRY and CDR2 is SYGVKD. The CDR3 DNA reads TGTGCCATCGCCGGGACAGATAGCAATCAGCCCCAGCATTTT. It translates to CAIAGTDSNQPQHF.